Listed below are T cell receptor beta chains from one sample, sequenced in a study of CD8 T cells in Susac syndrome. MiXCR, run by TCRdb on the immunoSEQ multiplex PCR reads, gives a single entry per CDR3 protein. The sample records under 200,000 distinct CDR3 sequences, around nine tenths being singletons. The sample comprised CD4+ T cells from PBMCs. The receptors stem from a human donor with Susac syndrome. The CDR3 runs from the conserved cysteine through the conserved F or W. Each record gives: J gene, V gene, D gene, clone size, CDR3 DNA, CDR3 protein. D genes are given only for firm matches. Clone size is given for some rows only: seen once, a few or many times, or a class if the clone is expanded.

>TRBJ1-2|TRBV30|.|.
TGTGCCTGGAGTGTAGCGCGGCCAGGTCGCGCGGGGAACTATGGCTACACCTTC
CAWSVARPGRAGNYGYTF
>TRBJ2-5|TRBV18|TRBD1|.
TGTGCCAGCTCGACAGGGATACAAGAGACCCAGTACTTC
CASSTGIQETQYF
>TRBJ1-5|TRBV10-2|.|.
TGCGCCAGCAGTCCGACAGAAATCAATCAGCCCCAGCATTTT
CASSPTEINQPQHF
>TRBJ2-7|TRBV12-3/TRBV12-4|.|.
TGTGCCAGCAGTTTAGCGGGAGGCAGGGGCGAGCAGTACTTC
CASSLAGGRGEQYF
>TRBJ1-2|TRBV4-1|TRBD1|.
TGCGCCAGCAGCGAGGGACAGGGGAATGGGTGTGGCTACACCTTC
CASSEGQGNGCGYTF
>TRBJ2-1|TRBV5-4|.|.
TGTGCCAGCAGCTTGTACCAAGGCCATGAGCAGTTCTTC
CASSLYQGHEQFF
>TRBJ2-6|TRBV6-6|.|.
TGTGCCAGCAGTTCTGGACCTGGGGCCAACGTCCTGACTTTC
CASSSGPGANVLTF
>TRBJ2-7|TRBV5-4|TRBD2|.
TGTGCCAGCAGTAAACTAGCGGGGGACTACGAGCAGTACTTC
CASSKLAGDYEQYF
>TRBJ2-7|TRBV18|.|.
TGTGCCAGCTCACCATTACCAGGCCCCTACGAGCAGTACTTC
CASSPLPGPYEQYF
>TRBJ2-1|TRBV18|TRBD1|.
TGTGCCAGCTCACGTTATGAGACCGGGACAGAGAATAACAATGAGCAGTTCTTC
CASSRYETGTENNNEQFF
>TRBJ1-1|TRBV3-1|.|once
TGTGCCAGCAGCCCCGCAGGGATGAACACTGAAGCTTTCTTT
CASSPAGMNTEAFF
>TRBJ2-1|TRBV10-1|TRBD2|.
TGCGCCAGCAGTGAGTCGGCGCTAGCGGGGCTTGATGAGCAGTTCTTC
CASSESALAGLDEQFF
>TRBJ2-3|TRBV18|.|.
TGTGCCAGCTCACCACAGACAGACTACACAGATACGCAGTATTTT
CASSPQTDYTDTQYF
>TRBJ2-5|TRBV30|.|.
TGTGCCTGGAGAGGAGAGCGGGTTCAAGAGACCCAGTACTTC
CAWRGERVQETQYF
>TRBJ2-1|TRBV2|TRBD2|.
TGTGCCAGCAGTGGACTAGCGGGAGGGGAGGATGAGCAGTTCTTC
CASSGLAGGEDEQFF
>TRBJ1-1|TRBV15|.|once
TGTGCCACCAGCAACGGAAGGGGGGAGGCTTTCTTT
CATSNGRGEAFF
>TRBJ1-2|TRBV5-1|TRBD1|.
TGCGCCAGCAGCCGGGACAGCCAAGGGGGTGGCTACACCTTC
CASSRDSQGGGYTF
>TRBJ1-1|TRBV20-1|TRBD1|.
TGCAGTGCGGATCCAAACAATTCAGGGGGAGGGGAAGCTTTCTTT
CSADPNNSGGGEAFF
>TRBJ2-5|TRBV6-2/TRBV6-3|.|.
TGTGCCAGCAGTTATCCCAGCGGGTATGTTAAAGAGACCCAGTACTTC
CASSYPSGYVKETQYF
>TRBJ1-1|TRBV5-4|.|.
TGTGCCAGCAGCTCCAATCCCCCAGGGAACACTGAAGCTTTCTTT
CASSSNPPGNTEAFF
>TRBJ1-6|TRBV20-1|.|.
TGCAGTGTTCCCGGACGAAACTATAATTCACCCCTCCACTTT
CSVPGRNYNSPLHF
>TRBJ2-5|TRBV20-1|TRBD2|.
TGCAGTGCGACACTCCCAGCGGGAGTGTCGAGGGAGACCCAGTACTTC
CSATLPAGVSRETQYF
>TRBJ1-2|TRBV20-1|.|.
TGCAGTGCTAGAGATAAGACAGAAGGAGGCTACACCTTC
CSARDKTEGGYTF
>TRBJ2-7|TRBV3-1|.|.
TGTGCCAGCAGCCCGGGGCCCCACTACGAGCAGTACTTC
CASSPGPHYEQYF
>TRBJ2-7|TRBV29-1|TRBD2|.
TGCAGCGTTGAAGATCGGGCTAGCGGGGGCTACGAGCAGTACTTC
CSVEDRASGGYEQYF
>TRBJ2-2|TRBV1|.|.
TGCACCAGCAGCCATTCTACCGGGGAGCTGTTTTTT
CTSSHSTGELFF
>TRBJ2-1|TRBV20-1|TRBD1|.
TGCAGTGCTAGAACGACAGGGAGCAATGAGCAGTTCTTC
CSARTTGSNEQFF
>TRBJ1-4|TRBV4-1|TRBD1|.
TGCGCCAGCAGCCAGGTTCCGGGACAGGTTGCCGAAAAACTGTTTTTT
CASSQVPGQVAEKLFF
>TRBJ1-2|TRBV6-6|.|.
TGTGCCAGCAGTTACCTGGCAGGGAGCGATGGCTACACCTTC
CASSYLAGSDGYTF
>TRBJ2-5|TRBV30|.|.
TGTGCCTGGAGTGTTTCTACACGAGAGACCCAGTACTTC
CAWSVSTRETQYF
>TRBJ1-6|TRBV3-1|.|.
TGTGCCAGCAGCCTGCAGGGAGGAAATAATTCACCCCTCCACTTT
CASSLQGGNNSPLHF
>TRBJ2-1|TRBV5-1|.|.
TGCGCCAGCAGCTCTCCTGGACAGTACAATGAGCAGTTCTTC
CASSSPGQYNEQFF
>TRBJ2-3|TRBV20-1|TRBD2|.
TGCAGTGCGGTTATCCTAGCGGGGGGATTGGGAGATACGCAGTATTTT
CSAVILAGGLGDTQYF
>TRBJ1-2|TRBV19|.|once
TGTGCCAGTAGTATATCAGGGATTAACTATGGCTACACCTTC
CASSISGINYGYTF
>TRBJ2-7|TRBV19|TRBD2|.
TGTGCCAGTAGTACCAGCGGGAGGGCGGTGCAGTACTTC
CASSTSGRAVQYF
>TRBJ2-2|TRBV12-3/TRBV12-4|TRBD1|.
TGTGCCAGCAGTTTAAGGTTGACGGGACAGGGAAACACCGGGGAGCTGTTTTTT
CASSLRLTGQGNTGELFF
>TRBJ1-2|TRBV12-3/TRBV12-4|.|.
TGTGCCAGCACACCTACGGGACTCGGCTATGGCTACACCTTC
CASTPTGLGYGYTF
>TRBJ2-2|TRBV5-6|.|.
TGTGCCACCAAGGGCCTTAATCTACCCGGGGAGCTGTTTTTT
CATKGLNLPGELFF
>TRBJ1-5|TRBV3-1|.|.
TGTGCCAGCAGCCAAACAACAGGGATGGATCAGCCCCAGCATTTT
CASSQTTGMDQPQHF
>TRBJ2-5|TRBV4-2|TRBD2|.
TGTGCCAGCAGCCCGAGCGGGGGGGCAGAGACCCAGTACTTC
CASSPSGGAETQYF
>TRBJ2-2|TRBV28|TRBD1|few
TGTGCCAGCAGTTTGGGGACAGTGAACACCGGGGAGCTGTTTTTT
CASSLGTVNTGELFF
>TRBJ1-3|TRBV12-3/TRBV12-4|.|.
TGTGCCAGCAGCAAACCGGGCCTATATTTT
CASSKPGLYF
>TRBJ2-5|TRBV6-1|TRBD2|.
TGTGCCAGCGGTCAAACTAGCGGGGGTACGGAGACCCAGTACTTC
CASGQTSGGTETQYF
>TRBJ2-2|TRBV7-9|.|.
TGTGCCAGCAGCTTAGTTGGTTTCTCCGGGGAGCTGTTTTTT
CASSLVGFSGELFF
>TRBJ2-5|TRBV6-2/TRBV6-3|TRBD1|.
TGTGCCAGCAGTACGGAGGGACAGGGAGGAGAGACCCAGTACTTC
CASSTEGQGGETQYF
>TRBJ1-5|TRBV19|TRBD1|.
TGTGCCAGTAGTGTCGGGACAGGGCTAGGGGTTGGCAATCAGCCCCAGCATTTT
CASSVGTGLGVGNQPQHF
>TRBJ1-2|TRBV29-1|.|.
TGCAGCGTTGGAATTGTGGAGGGCTACACCTTC
CSVGIVEGYTF
>TRBJ2-1|TRBV4-1|TRBD2|.
TGCGCCAGCAGCCAAGAAGTAGCGGGGGGCCTCTCTTCCTACAATGAGCAGTTCTTC
CASSQEVAGGLSSYNEQFF
>TRBJ2-3|TRBV10-3|.|.
TGTGCCATAGGTGTTGGGGCAGATACGCAGTATTTT
CAIGVGADTQYF
>TRBJ2-2|TRBV7-3|.|.
TGTGCCAGCAGCCCCCGACTCGACACCGGGGAGCTGTTTTTT
CASSPRLDTGELFF
>TRBJ2-5|TRBV27|.|.
TGTGCCAGCAGTTTATCCCGGGCGGGAGAGACCCAGTACTTC
CASSLSRAGETQYF
>TRBJ1-1|TRBV6-5|.|.
TGTGCCAGCAGTTCTGTGACAGTCATGAACACTGAAGCTTTCTTT
CASSSVTVMNTEAFF
>TRBJ1-3|TRBV19|.|few
TGTGCCAGTAGTCCTCAGGGGATCTCTGGAAACACCATATATTTT
CASSPQGISGNTIYF
>TRBJ2-2|TRBV18|.|once
TGTGCCAGCTCACCAGATGACACCGGGGAGCTGTTTTTT
CASSPDDTGELFF
>TRBJ2-4|TRBV12-3/TRBV12-4|.|.
TGTGCCAGCAGTTTAAGGAGTATTCTAGCCAAAAACATTCAGTACTTC
CASSLRSILAKNIQYF